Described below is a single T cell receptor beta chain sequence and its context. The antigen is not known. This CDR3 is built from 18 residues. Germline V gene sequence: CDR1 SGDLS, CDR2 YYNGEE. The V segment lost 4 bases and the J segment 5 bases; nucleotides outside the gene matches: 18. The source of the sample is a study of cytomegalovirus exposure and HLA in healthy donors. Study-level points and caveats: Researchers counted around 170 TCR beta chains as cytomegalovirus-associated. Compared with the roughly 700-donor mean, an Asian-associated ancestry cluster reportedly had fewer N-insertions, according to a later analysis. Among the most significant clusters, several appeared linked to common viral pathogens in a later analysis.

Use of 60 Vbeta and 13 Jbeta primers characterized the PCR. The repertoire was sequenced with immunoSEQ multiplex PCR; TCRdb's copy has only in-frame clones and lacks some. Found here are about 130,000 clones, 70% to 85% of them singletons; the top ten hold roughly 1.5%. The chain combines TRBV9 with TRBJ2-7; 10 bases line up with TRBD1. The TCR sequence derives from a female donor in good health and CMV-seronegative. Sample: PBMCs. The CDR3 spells CASSPYRSVGTGAHEQYF. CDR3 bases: TGTGCCAGCAGCCCTTATCGATCTGTGGGGACAGGGGCACACGAGCAGTACTTC.